The rows below give T cell receptor beta chains drawn from one sample of a study of blood T cells in healthy people across ages. TCRdb independently ran MiXCR on the 5' RACE reads; one entry per CDR3 protein. The sample consists of 1.8 million or so distinct CDR3 sequences, around 42% of them appearing once. Sequenced input: blood. These receptors originate from a human donor in good health. Each CDR3 is given with its conserved first and last residue. D genes are given only for firm matches. Clone size appears in some rows only: once, few, many, or a class for an expanded clone.

abundance	v_gene	d_gene	j_gene	CDR3nt	CDR3aa
NA	TRBV4-1	TRBD1	TRBJ1-5	TGCGCCAGCAGCCAAGGAACAGGGGGCTCAATTGAGAGCAATCAGCCCCGGCATTTT	CASSQGTGGSIESNQPRHF
many	TRBV12-3/TRBV12-4	NA	TRBJ2-7	TGTGCCAGCAGTTTTGGGAGGGAGCAGTACTTC	CASSFGREQYF
few	TRBV7-2	TRBD2	TRBJ2-1	TGTGCCAGCAGCTCAACTAGCGGGGGGGTAAGTGAGCAGTTCTTC	CASSSTSGGVSEQFF
NA	TRBV7-2	TRBD1	TRBJ1-4	TGTGCCAGCAGCACGACGGGACAGTCTAATGAAAAACTGTTTTTT	CASSTTGQSNEKLFF
NA	TRBV7-6	NA	TRBJ2-5	TGTGCCAGCAGCCGGACAGCCACCGAGACCCAGTACTTC	CASSRTATETQYF
NA	TRBV29-1	TRBD1	TRBJ1-2	TGCAGCGTCCAACAGGGGGCGATCAACTATGGCTACACCTTC	CSVQQGAINYGYTF
NA	TRBV15	NA	TRBJ1-1	TGTGCCACCAGCAGGCTTGGCGCTGAAGCTTTCTTT	CATSRLGAEAFF
NA	TRBV6-2/TRBV6-3	TRBD2	TRBJ2-1	TGTGCCAGCAGTACCCACCTAGCGGGTGAGCAGTTCTTC	CASSTHLAGEQFF
few	TRBV20-1	NA	TRBJ2-3	TGCAGTGCTAGAGAGCAAAACACAGATACGCAGTATTTT	CSAREQNTDTQYF
NA	TRBV5-1	TRBD1	TRBJ1-4	TGCGCCAGCAGCCGAACAGGGGCGGCAGAAAAACTGTTTTTT	CASSRTGAAEKLFF
NA	TRBV27	NA	TRBJ2-1	TGTGTCAGCAGTTTAGATACCAATGAACAGTTCTTC	CVSSLDTNEQFF
few	TRBV4-2	NA	TRBJ2-1	TGTGCCAGCAGCCAAGAGAGAAGAGGTTGGAATGAGCAGTTCTTC	CASSQERRGWNEQFF
few	TRBV5-1	TRBD1	TRBJ1-1	TGCGCCAGCAGCTTTTCCGGACAGGGAGCTTTCTTT	CASSFSGQGAFF
many	TRBV4-3	TRBD2	TRBJ2-1	TGCGCCAGCAGCCAAGGGACTAGCGGGGGCAATGAGCAGTTCTTC	CASSQGTSGGNEQFF
NA	TRBV27	NA	TRBJ2-7	TGTGCCAGCAGTTTAACCTCAATGGGCCGAGGACTAACAATTCATCGCTACGAGCAGTACTTC	CASSLTSMGRGLTIHRYEQYF
NA	TRBV10-3	NA	TRBJ2-5	TGTGCCATCAGGGAACTAGCTCAAGAGACCCAGTACTTC	CAIRELAQETQYF
few	TRBV29-1	NA	TRBJ1-2	TGCAGCGTTTATCGGGCGGAATCTAACTATGGCTACACCTTC	CSVYRAESNYGYTF
few	TRBV4-3	TRBD2	TRBJ2-3	TGCGCCAGCAGCGTTAACGGACTAGCGGGGGTCGAGGATACGCAGTATTTT	CASSVNGLAGVEDTQYF
NA	TRBV27	NA	TRBJ2-7	TGTGCCAGCAGTACGGGGGCTCGCCACGAGCAGTACTTC	CASSTGARHEQYF
few	TRBV12-3/TRBV12-4	NA	TRBJ1-5	TGTGCCAGCAGTTTTGACGGACCGGACGGCAATCAGCCCCAGCATTTT	CASSFDGPDGNQPQHF
few	TRBV7-8	NA	TRBJ1-1	TGTGCCAGCAGCTCCTCGGGGGGCGTCTTCACTGAAGCTTTCTTT	CASSSSGGVFTEAFF
few	TRBV5-1	NA	TRBJ2-6	TGCGCCAGCAGCTTCGTGGGGCTTGGTGGAGGGGCCAACGTCCTGACTTTC	CASSFVGLGGGANVLTF
few	TRBV7-7	NA	TRBJ1-1	TGTGCTAGCAGCTGGAGGGCTGAAGCTTTCTTT	CASSWRAEAFF
NA	TRBV4-1	NA	TRBJ1-5	TGCGCCAGCAGCCAGCAACCGGGGGGGCTGGATCAGCCCCAGCATTTT	CASSQQPGGLDQPQHF
NA	TRBV18	NA	TRBJ2-1	TGTGCCAGCTCGCCCCGGAGGGGGCTTTACAATGAGCAGTTCTTC	CASSPRRGLYNEQFF
few	TRBV6-6	NA	TRBJ1-4	TGTGCCAGCAGTCCGGGGTACGAAAAACTGTTTTTT	CASSPGYEKLFF
few	TRBV6-5	TRBD2	TRBJ2-6	TGTGCCAGCAGTTACTCCGGGCTAGCGGGGGGGAACTCTGGGGCCAACGTCCTGACTTTC	CASSYSGLAGGNSGANVLTF
NA	TRBV2	TRBD1	TRBJ2-1	TGTGCCAGCAGTGAATTAATCCAGGGACAGGGAGGGAATGAGCAGTTCTTC	CASSELIQGQGGNEQFF
NA	TRBV5-1	NA	TRBJ2-5	TGCGCCAGCAAAGCCTCGGGGGAGACCCAGTACTTC	CASKASGETQYF
few	TRBV20-1	TRBD2	TRBJ2-5	TGCAGTGCTAGTCTACTAGCGGGGGGGCAAGAGACCCAGTACTTC	CSASLLAGGQETQYF
NA	TRBV7-8	TRBD1	TRBJ1-2	TGTGCCAGCAGCTACGGGACAGGGTCTAACTATGGCTACACCTTC	CASSYGTGSNYGYTF
NA	TRBV3-1	NA	TRBJ2-1	TGTGCCAGCAGCCAAGATCGGCACAATGAGCAGTTCTTC	CASSQDRHNEQFF
NA	TRBV7-2	NA	TRBJ2-5	TGTGCCAGCAGCTTAGGCGCGGTGGTCTCTGGGGGGACCCAGTACTTC	CASSLGAVVSGGTQYF
NA	TRBV7-6	TRBD2	TRBJ2-5	TGTGCCAGCAGCTTCGGGACTAGCGGGGGGGCCGGCTACAATGAGCAGTACTTC	CASSFGTSGGAGYNEQYF
many	TRBV10-3	NA	TRBJ2-6	TGTGCCATCAGTGATCTAGGGAAGTCTGGGGCCAACGTCCTGACTTTC	CAISDLGKSGANVLTF
NA	TRBV5-6	NA	TRBJ2-2	TGTGCCAGCAGCTTGTTGGTAGGCCACACCGGGGAGCTGTTTTTT	CASSLLVGHTGELFF
few	TRBV4-3	NA	TRBJ1-5	TGCGCCAGCAGCCAAGAGGCACGGGTGGATCAGCCCCAGCATTTT	CASSQEARVDQPQHF
many	TRBV4-3	NA	TRBJ2-5	TGCGCCAGCAGCCAAGATAGAGGAGCAGAGACCCAGTACTTC	CASSQDRGAETQYF
NA	TRBV29-1	NA	TRBJ1-1	TGCAGCGTTGAACAGAGGAACACTGAAGCTTTCTTT	CSVEQRNTEAFF
few	TRBV2	NA	TRBJ2-6	TGTGCCAGCAGTGAGGCGTTGGCTGGGGCCAACGTCCTGACTTTC	CASSEALAGANVLTF
NA	TRBV7-9	NA	TRBJ1-1	TGTGCCAGCAGTCCCCCTTCGGCTTTGGAGGCTTTCTTT	CASSPPSALEAFF
NA	TRBV28	TRBD1	TRBJ2-4	TGTGCCAGCACCGGACAGGGGGCTCCCAAAAACATTCAGTACTTC	CASTGQGAPKNIQYF
few	TRBV2	NA	TRBJ2-5	TGTGCCAGCAGTGGGCACAGCAACTCAGCACAGCAGTACTTC	CASSGHSNSAQQYF
NA	TRBV5-1	NA	TRBJ1-2	TGCGCCAGCAGCTCGGGCCTCCCCGCAGGGGGCTACACCTTC	CASSSGLPAGGYTF
few	TRBV5-1	NA	TRBJ2-1	TGCGCCAGCAGCCTGGACAGAATCCCCTACAATGAGCAGTTCTTC	CASSLDRIPYNEQFF
NA	TRBV7-2	TRBD1	TRBJ2-4	TGTGCCAGCAGCTTGCCGGGACAGGGGGTCGGGGAAAACATTCAGTACTTC	CASSLPGQGVGENIQYF
few	TRBV7-2	NA	TRBJ2-7	TGTGCCAGCAGCTTAGCGCATCACGGCTCCTACGAGCAGTACTTC	CASSLAHHGSYEQYF
NA	TRBV5-6	NA	TRBJ1-2	TGTGCCAGCAGCCATGAGGAGAGCCCAACTAACTATGGCTACACCTTC	CASSHEESPTNYGYTF
NA	TRBV15	NA	TRBJ1-1	TGTGCCACCAGCAGAGATTTTGGCACGCCAGGGACTGAAGCTTTCTTT	CATSRDFGTPGTEAFF
few	TRBV20-1	NA	TRBJ2-3	TGCAGTGCCCCGCCGAGTCCGCCATGGACAGATACGCAGTATTTT	CSAPPSPPWTDTQYF
few	TRBV6-2/TRBV6-3	TRBD1	TRBJ2-7	TGTGCCAGCAGTGGGGTCGGGACAGGGGAGTACGAGCAGTACTTC	CASSGVGTGEYEQYF
NA	TRBV20-1	NA	TRBJ2-3	TGCAGTCCCTCTGGGGGTTATCTCACAGATACGCAGTATTTT	CSPSGGYLTDTQYF
few	TRBV6-2/TRBV6-3	NA	TRBJ2-5	TGTGCCAGCAGTGACACTATGGAGACCCAGTACTTC	CASSDTMETQYF
NA	TRBV6-6	TRBD2	TRBJ2-3	TGTGCCAGCAGCCTCCTCCTGCGGGGGGGAGCGGATACGCAGTATTTT	CASSLLLRGGADTQYF
NA	TRBV27	NA	TRBJ1-3	TGTGCCAGCAGTCGCGTTGCCGGGACACCTGGAAACACCATATATTTT	CASSRVAGTPGNTIYF
NA	TRBV15	NA	TRBJ2-5	TGTGCCACCAGCAGAAAGTCCCAAGAGACCCAGTACTTC	CATSRKSQETQYF
few	TRBV12-3/TRBV12-4	TRBD1	TRBJ1-5	TGTGCCAGCAGCTATACCCGACAGGGTCAGCCCCAGCATTTT	CASSYTRQGQPQHF
few	TRBV5-1	TRBD1	TRBJ2-7	TGCGCCAGCAGCCCGACAGGGGTGGCCGAGCAGTACTTC	CASSPTGVAEQYF
NA	TRBV4-1	TRBD1	TRBJ1-2	TGCGCCAGCAGCCAAGTGTTTTCGGCAGGGGGAGAAGATGGCTACACCTTC	CASSQVFSAGGEDGYTF
NA	TRBV20-1	TRBD1	TRBJ2-5	TGCGGTGCTAGCTGGACAGGGTCTAGGGAGACCCAGTACTTC	CGASWTGSRETQYF